Shown below are 27 T cell receptor beta chains from a single sample sequenced in a study of neurological immune-mediated disorders. TCRdb redid the calling of the 5' RACE reads with MiXCR, one entry per CDR3 protein. The table shows about 48,000 distinct CDR3 sequences, with 10% occurring only once. The sequenced sample consisted of PBMCs. Every receptor here comes from a woman aged 40 to 50 with HTLV-1-associated myelopathy (HAM/TSP).

This chain joins TRBV7-8 and TRBJ2-1; possibly TRBD1 for D (6 bases). The CDR3 extends over 15 amino acids. The V and J ends lost 5 bases and 4 bases respectively, with 15 bases between them. CDR1 SGHVS and CDR2 FQNEAQ come from the germline V gene. The DNA of the CDR3 is TGTGCCAGCAGCGCCGCCGGGACATCTTACAATGAGCAGTTCTTC. It codes for CASSAAGTSYNEQFF.

This clonotype has at least ten counts. This chain uses TRBV6-2 or TRBV6-3 with TRBJ1-1; TRBD1 aligns across 7 bases. The germline V gene encodes CDR1 MNHEY and CDR2 SVGEGT. The CDR3 is made up of 17 amino acids. V dropped 3 bases and J dropped 1; count of bases not matched to a gene: 11. Written as DNA, the CDR3 is TGTGCCAGCAGTTATCGCCAGACAGGGAAGACGAACACTGAAGCTTTCTTT. It yields the protein CASSYRQTGKTNTEAFF.

This clonotype was seen repeatedly, ten times or more. V usage is TRBV20-1 and J usage is TRBJ2-3, with TRBD2 as a possible D gene (7 bases). The CDR3 totals 15 residues. Germline V CDR1 and CDR2: DFQATT, SNEGSKA (reference sequence). V lost 1 base to trimming and J lost 1 base, with 12 bases between them. This CDR3 is CSARGGGAGTDTQYF. The DNA for the CDR3 is TGCAGTGCTAGAGGGGGGGGGGCAGGCACAGATACGCAGTATTTT.

This clonotype has only one observation. The chain is built from TRBV30 and TRBJ1-2; unclear D gene. There are 13 residues in the CDR3. Deletions cut 2 bases from V and 2 bases from J, with 9 bases between. The germline V gene encodes CDR1 GTSNPN and CDR2 SVGIG (reference sequence). The CDR3 loop reads CAWSSGDNYGYTF. DNA of the CDR3: TGTGCCTGGAGTTCGGGCGACAACTATGGCTACACCTTC. Full variable domain (outside the CDR3, taken from reference TRBV30 and TRBJ1-2): SQTIHQWPATLVQPVGSPLSLECTVEGTSNPNLYWYRQAAGRGLQLLFYSVGIGQISSEVPQNLSASRPQDRQFILSSKKLLLSDSGFYLCAWSSGDNYGYTFGSGTRLTVV.

This clonotype was recorded many times. The CDR3: CASSRQVPDSPGGEQFF. DNA of the CDR3: TGCGCCAGCAGCCGCCAAGTCCCGGACTCCCCGGGGGGTGAGCAGTTCTTC. The J gene is TRBJ2-1, the V gene TRBV4-1; the match to TRBD2 covers 7 bases. This CDR3 contains 17 residues. Germline loops: CDR1 MGHRA, CDR2 YSYEKL. J gave up 9 bases and V 4 bases, and 18 bases lay outside the gene matches.

This clonotype was recorded at least ten times. The rearrangement joins TRBV12-3 or TRBV12-4 to TRBJ2-5; TRBD1 is a possible D gene (6 bases). This CDR3 has 14 residues. V was cut by 5 bases and J by 2 bases, with 12 bases left in between. Here the CDR3 DNA reads TGTGCCAGCAGTCTAACAGGGATGCAAGAGACCCAGTACTTC. Translated: CASSLTGMQETQYF.

This clonotype was seen at least ten times. The V call is TRBV4-3, the J call TRBJ2-5; 7 bases are a match to TRBD2. This CDR3 is built from 15 residues. Germline V CDR1 and CDR2: LGHNA, YSLEER. V gave up 4 bases and J gave up 2 bases; unmatched junction bases: 7. Here the CDR3 DNA reads TGCGCCAGCAGCCCTGGGGGACTATTTCAAGAGACCCAGTACTTC. It translates to CASSPGGLFQETQYF.

In its sample, this clonotype was seen many times. J is TRBJ1-2 and V is TRBV29-1; D call uncertain. V shed 5 bases and J shed 8 bases, with 18 bases lying between them. Germline CDR1 reads SQVTM; CDR2 reads ANQGSEA. CDR3 size: 13 residues. The chain's CDR3 is CSVLRPKGGGYTF. The DNA of the CDR3 is TGCAGCGTTTTGCGGCCAAAAGGCGGCGGCTACACCTTC.

This clonotype was seen ten or more times. The rearrangement links TRBV13 to TRBJ1-3; D remains unclear. In germline, CDR1 is PRHDT, CDR2 FYEKMQ (reference sequence). There are 12 residues in the CDR3. V lost 6 bases to trimming and J lost 4 bases, with 7 bases between them. In nucleotides, the CDR3 is TGTGCCAGCAGTATTAGGGGAAACACCATATATTTT. This gives the protein CASSIRGNTIYF.

The table lists this clonotype with many counts. This chain connects TRBV12-3 or TRBV12-4 to TRBJ2-1; the D gene is possibly TRBD1 (6 bases). The CDR3 contains 18 residues. Trimming cost V 1 base and J 5 bases, with 21 bases left between them. This CDR3 reads CASSLELYREFWDNEQFF. The CDR3 DNA reads TGTGCCAGCAGTTTAGAATTATACAGGGAATTTTGGGACAATGAGCAGTTCTTC.

This clonotype was seen ten or more times. The chain is built from TRBV5-1 and TRBJ2-3; 9 bases agree with TRBD2. From germline, CDR1 is SGHRS and CDR2 YFSETQ. The CDR3 covers 15 residues. With 3 bases clipped from V and 3 bases from J, the junction kept 5 bases outside the gene matches. CDR3 region: CASSSLAGLTDTQYF. CDR3 nucleotide sequence: TGCGCCAGCAGCTCTCTAGCGGGGTTAACAGATACGCAGTATTTT.

This clonotype was counted many times. The chain uses TRBV4-1 and TRBJ2-7, with TRBD2 matching 14 bases. The CDR3 consists of 16 residues. V lost 1 base to trimming and J lost 5 bases; unmatched junction nucleotides: 4. In germline, CDR1 is MGHRA, CDR2 YSYEKL. The CDR3 region has the DNA TGCGCCAGCAGCCAAGGACTAGCGGGGGGGCGCGACGAGCAGTACTTC. As protein: CASSQGLAGGRDEQYF.

The table lists this clonotype with many counts. The rearrangement joins TRBV2 to TRBJ2-6, with TRBD1 matching 10 bases. The V and J ends lost 0 bases and 1 base, in that order; junction bases with no gene match: 12. The CDR3 consists of 21 residues. Per germline, CDR1 SNHLY and CDR2 FYNNEI. The DNA for the CDR3 is TGTGCCAGCAGTGAAGCAGAGTTAAGGGACAGGGGAAGGTCTGGGGCCAACGTCCTGACTTTC. Its protein is CASSEAELRDRGRSGANVLTF.

This clonotype was detected many times. This chain connects TRBV5-1 to TRBJ2-3, with D perhaps matching TRBD1 (6 bases). Germline V gene data show CDR1 as SGHRS and CDR2 as YFSETQ. With 3 bases removed from V and 2 bases from J, the gap between germline ends came to 10 bases. The CDR3 contains 14 residues. Written as DNA, the CDR3 is TGCGCCAGCAGCTCGGACAGAAACACAGATACGCAGTATTTT. Protein product: CASSSDRNTDTQYF. The variable domain in full, completed from reference TRBV5-1 and TRBJ2-3, reads KAGVTQTPRYLIKTRGQQVTLSCSPISGHRSVSWYQQTPGQGLQFLFEYFSETQRNKGNFPGRFSGRQFSNSRSEMNVSTLELGDSALYLCASSSDRNTDTQYFGPGTRLTVL.

This clonotype has ten or more counts. V gene TRBV5-1 combines with J gene TRBJ2-7, with 11 bases that match TRBD1. Germline loops: CDR1 SGHRS, CDR2 YFSETQ. After removal of 4 bases from V and 6 bases from J, the junction contained 6 bases not matched to a gene. There are 14 residues in the CDR3. The CDR3 coding sequence is TGCGCCAGCAGCCCGGACAGGGGGCCCTCCGAGCAGTACTTC. Its translation is CASSPDRGPSEQYF.

At least ten counts were recorded for this clonotype. The chain links TRBV6-5 to TRBJ2-5; weak D call: TRBD2 (5 bases). This CDR3 has 15 amino acids. The V end lost 10 bases, the J end lost 2 bases, and 20 bases lay between the germline ends. Germline-derived CDR1 and CDR2 are MNHEY and SVGAGI. DNA for the CDR3: TGTGCCACCAAGCGTTCCTTACGACTACAAGAGACCCAGTACTTC. This sequence encodes CATKRSLRLQETQYF.

This clonotype occurred many times. J is TRBJ1-6 and V is TRBV7-9; 9 nucleotides match TRBD1. Germline V lookup: CDR1 SEHNR, CDR2 FQNEAQ (reference sequence). The CDR3 loop spans 15 amino acids. V trimming: 1 base; J trimming: 8 bases; junction bases outside the gene matches: 3. The CDR3 DNA reads TGTGCCAGCAGCTTAGGACAGGGGGTTTATTCACCCCTCCACTTT. This gives the protein CASSLGQGVYSPLHF.

Ten or more counts support this clonotype. The chain is built from TRBV11-1 and TRBJ2-1; TRBD2 is a possible D gene (6 bases). This CDR3 comprises 14 residues. V was clipped by 6 bases and J by 3 bases, with 12 bases between them. Germline V gene data show CDR1 as SGHAT and CDR2 as FQDESV (reference sequence). CDR3 residues: CASSSAGYYNEQFF. CDR3 coding DNA: TGTGCCAGCAGTTCCGCGGGGTACTACAATGAGCAGTTCTTC.

This clonotype was recorded many times. This chain joins TRBV15 and TRBJ2-2, with D perhaps TRBD1 (6 bases). The CDR3 runs to 16 residues. In germline, CDR1 is LNHNV, CDR2 YYDKDF (reference sequence). The ends were cut back, 2 bases at V and 2 bases at J, with 12 bases in the middle. The CDR3 DNA follows: TGTGCCACCAGCAGAAACCGGGACATTAACACCGGGGAGCTGTTTTTT. Amino acids: CATSRNRDINTGELFF.

About this clonotype: This could be a read error, since a much larger clone is one nucleotide away. The gene calls are TRBV11-2 and TRBJ2-5; weak D call: TRBD2 (6 bases). The germline gives CDR1 SGHAT, CDR2 FQNNGV. This CDR3 has 11 amino acids. For the CDR3, the DNA is TGTGCCAGCAGCTGGGGGGAGAACCAGTACTTC. Amino acids: CASSWGENQYF. The whole variable domain, filled in from reference TRBV11-2 and TRBJ2-5, reads EAGVAQSPRYKIIEKRQSVAFWCNPISGHATLYWYQQILGQGPKLLIQFQNNGVVDDSQLPKDRFSAERLKGVDSTLKIQPAKLEDSAVYLCASSWGENQYFGPGTRLLVL.

This clonotype appeared many times. V is TRBV4-2 and J is TRBJ2-7; the D gene is possibly TRBD1 (7 bases). V shed 3 bases and J shed 2 bases, with 14 bases lying between them. The CDR3 runs 15 residues. CDR1 and CDR2 from the germline V gene are LGHNA and YNFKEQ. CDR3 protein: CASSQTGGTAYEQYF. In DNA, the CDR3 is TGTGCCAGCAGCCAGACGGGCGGGACAGCCTACGAGCAGTACTTC.

This clonotype has ten or more counts. The chain links TRBV5-1 to TRBJ1-6; D gene uncertain. Germline assignment: CDR1 SGHRS and CDR2 YFSETQ. This CDR3 contains 14 residues. V shed 0 bases and J shed 6 bases, with 7 bases lying between them. The CDR3 coding sequence is TGCGCCAGCAGCTTGGACGGGGTTAATTCACCCCTCCACTTT. Translated: CASSLDGVNSPLHF.

This rearrangement joins TRBV2 to TRBJ1-5; D ambiguous. The germline V and J ends were trimmed by 4 bases and 2 bases, with 9 bases remaining between them. CDR1 is SNHLY and CDR2 is FYNNEI in the germline V gene. The CDR3 consists of 14 residues. CDR3 region: CASSADGRNQPQHF. In DNA, the CDR3 is TGTGCCAGCAGTGCAGACGGCCGCAATCAGCCCCAGCATTTT.

This clonotype was counted many times. The chain carries TRBV4-1 and TRBJ1-2, with 12 bases lining up with TRBD1. The trim removed 4 bases at V and 7 bases at J, leaving 13 bases unmatched. The CDR3 extends over 17 amino acids. The germline CDR1 and CDR2 sequences are MGHRA and YSYEKL. The CDR3 is CASSRSQQGTGGVGYTF. CDR3 in DNA: TGCGCCAGCAGCCGCAGCCAGCAGGGGACAGGGGGCGTTGGCTACACCTTC.

This clonotype was seen ten or more times. The chain has TRBV10-2 and TRBJ1-2; TRBD1 matches 9 bases. Per the germline V gene, CDR1 is WSHSY and CDR2 is SAAADI. Trimming cost V 4 bases and J 1 base; bases outside gene matches: 1. The length of the CDR3 is 14 residues. CDR3 amino acids: CASSGQGVNYGYTF. CDR3 coding DNA: TGCGCCAGCAGTGGACAGGGGGTTAACTATGGCTACACCTTC.

This clonotype was counted at least ten times. V and J are TRBV29-1 and TRBJ2-1; no firm D call. Trimming took off 6 bases at V and 10 bases at J, with 16 bases between the two ends. Germline-derived CDR1 and CDR2 are SQVTM and ANQGSEA. The CDR3 covers 12 residues. The CDR3: CSVKRINSEQFF. DNA of the CDR3: TGCAGCGTCAAACGCATCAACAGCGAGCAGTTCTTC.

This clonotype has at least ten counts. The rearrangement joins TRBV7-8 to TRBJ2-3; D is uncertain. CDR3 length: 11 amino acids. CDR1 SGHVS and CDR2 FQNEAQ come from the germline V gene. V was shortened by 5 bases and J by 3 bases, with 3 bases between the two germline ends. CDR3 nucleotides: TGTGCCAGCAGCCCAACAGATACGCAGTATTTT. Translation: CASSPTDTQYF. The full variable domain, its missing parts supplied by reference TRBV7-8 and TRBJ2-3, is GAGVSQSPRYKVAKRGQDVALRCDPISGHVSLFWYQQALGQGPEFLTYFQNEAQLDKSGLPSDRFFAERPEGSVSTLKIQRTQQEDSAVYLCASSPTDTQYFGPGTRLTVL.